This T cell receptor (beta chain) was sequenced for a study of brain T cells in children with intractable seizures (dated by TCRdb to the early 2020s). Study-wide context: As a first screen for immune gene transcripts, resected brain tissue from about 53 pediatric epilepsy surgery cases was run on a NanoString immunology panel. Among the roughly 12 selected surgery cases, pre-surgery blood was additionally sequenced for eight, leaving four cases with brain tissue only.

The immunoSEQ assay was applied to genomic DNA to generate the TCR beta chain sequences. In the paper's pipeline: CDR3 sequences not starting with the conserved framework cysteine at position 104 were manually removed. Clonality was calculated as one minus the normalized Shannon's Diversity Index, with values ranging from 0 (maximal diversity) to 1 (oligoclonal). Chi-squared comparison-of-proportions tests assessed whether the same CDR3 differed in frequency between samples, such as brain versus blood. Public clonotypes were identified through searches of immuneACCESS, and similarity to known antiviral clonotypes was evaluated with the VDJdb browser. TCRdb's version of the immuneACCESS table is confined to in-frame rearrangements and falls short of the full clone set. An unresolved V gene accounts for under half of the shortfall where checked; the remainder is of unknown origin. V and J calls plus clone size are reproduced from that table; the DNA served to infer D and trimming. The sample table lists 340,000 or so clones, over 90% of them with a count of one. Around 6% of the sample comes from the top ten.

V gives up 0 bases and J gives up 2 bases, and the segment between their germline ends measures 16 bases. The CDR1 and CDR2 encoded by the germline V gene are MGHRA and YSYEKL. There are 17 amino acids in the CDR3, from cysteine to phenylalanine inclusive. Only the CDR3 DNA is retained, 51 bases long and in frame from the first base. The time point label, as the study defines it: blood from clinic visit 5 months post-surgery; TSC patient then seizure free. The surgery cases with the highest brain T cell transcript signatures were chosen for TCR beta chain sequencing of brain tissue, and also of blood when blood was available. Prior to surgery, the patients had been treated with at least one anti-epileptic drug. TCR-sequenced patients were children with drug-resistant epilepsy due to tuberous sclerosis complex, focal cortical dysplasia, Rasmussen encephalitis or hemimegalencephaly. Bulk genomic DNA was extracted from unsorted brain tissue and whole blood with the Monarch genomic DNA purification kit.

This clone was seen only once. No cognate antigen has been identified for it. The input lacks base qualities; no much larger clone sits a single base away. Study-level results and caveats: Because sequencing depth was different between pre-surgery and post-surgery blood, clones absent from the pre-surgery sample may reflect undersampling. The patients' HCMV serostatus was not known, and viral specificity was inferred solely from CDR3 sequence similarity.

The chain uses TRBV4-1 and TRBJ1-2; TRBD1 might be the D gene, on 5 matching bases. The source is a boy in the first two years of life with tuberous sclerosis and intractable seizures. The material sequenced was peripheral blood, taken approximately 5 months after surgery. The nucleotide sequence reads TGCGCCAGCAGCCAAGAAGCGGCAGGGAAAACCAACTATGGCTACACCTTC. It specifies CASSQEAAGKTNYGYTF.